This entry features one T cell receptor (beta chain) sequence. TCRdb's copy holds only in-frame clones and misses some; the assay was immunoSEQ multiplex PCR. The sample gives 43,000 or so clones, around 82% of which show up once; 15% to 20% is in the top ten. Time point meaning: pretreatment peripheral blood. The patients' disease, urothelial carcinoma, was locally advanced or metastatic. Germline lookup yields CDR1 SGHNT and CDR2 YYREEE (reference sequence). The ends lost 1 base at V and 5 bases at J; junction bases unmatched: 4. CDR3 length equals 14 residues. The record originates from a study of PD-L1 blockade in urothelial cancer. Background on the study: In about 2014 therapy began: atezolizumab 1,200 mg intravenously every 3 weeks. Patients' histories included 0 to 3 prior chemotherapy regimens. The median T cell count in blood samples was 110,000 to 150,000.

The V gene is TRBV5-4, the J gene TRBJ1-1; 8 nucleotides align to TRBD1. Here the sequenced sample was PBMCs, taken around atezolizumab (anti-PD-L1) treatment. This TCR derives from a man aged 55 to 70 with urothelial cancer. CDR3 sequence reads: CASSLQGAQTEAFF. In DNA, the CDR3 is TGTGCCAGCAGCTTGCAGGGGGCGCAAACTGAAGCTTTCTTT. The full variable domain, rest sourced from reference TRBV5-4 and TRBJ1-1, is ETGVTQSPTHLIKTRGQQVTLRCSSQSGHNTVSWYQQALGQGPQFIFQYYREEENGRGNFPPRFSGLQFPNYSSELNVNALELDDSALYLCASSLQGAQTEAFFGQGTRLTVV.